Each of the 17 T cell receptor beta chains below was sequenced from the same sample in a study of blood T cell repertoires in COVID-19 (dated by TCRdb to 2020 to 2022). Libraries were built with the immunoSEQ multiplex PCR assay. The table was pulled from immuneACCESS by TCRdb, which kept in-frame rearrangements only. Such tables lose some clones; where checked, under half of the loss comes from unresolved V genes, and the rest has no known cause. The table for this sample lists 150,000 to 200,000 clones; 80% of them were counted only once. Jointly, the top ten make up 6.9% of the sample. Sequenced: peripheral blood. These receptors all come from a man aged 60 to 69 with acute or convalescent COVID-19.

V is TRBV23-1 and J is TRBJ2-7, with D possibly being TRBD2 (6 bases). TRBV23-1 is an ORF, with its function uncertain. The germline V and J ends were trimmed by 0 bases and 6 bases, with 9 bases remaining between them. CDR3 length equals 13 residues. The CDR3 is CASSQSGGSEQYF. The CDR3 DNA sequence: TGCGCCAGCAGTCAATCGGGGGGTAGCGAGCAGTACTTC.

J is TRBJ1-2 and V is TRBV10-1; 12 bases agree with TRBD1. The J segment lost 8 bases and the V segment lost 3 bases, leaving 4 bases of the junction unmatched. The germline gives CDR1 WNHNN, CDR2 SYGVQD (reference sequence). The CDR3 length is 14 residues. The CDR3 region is CASSDGTGGRGYTF. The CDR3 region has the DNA TGCGCCAGCAGTGACGGGACAGGGGGCCGAGGCTACACCTTC.

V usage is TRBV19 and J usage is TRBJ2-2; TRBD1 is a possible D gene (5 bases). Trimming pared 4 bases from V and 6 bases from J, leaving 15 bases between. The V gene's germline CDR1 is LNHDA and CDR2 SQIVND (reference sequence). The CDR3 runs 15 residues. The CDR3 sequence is CASSTLPAGSGELFF. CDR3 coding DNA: TGTGCCAGTAGTACCCTCCCGGCAGGGTCCGGGGAGCTGTTTTTT. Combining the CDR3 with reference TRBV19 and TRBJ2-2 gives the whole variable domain DGGITQSPKYLFRKEGQNVTLSCEQNLNHDAMYWYRQDPGQGLRLIYYSQIVNDFQKGDIAEGYSVSREKKESFPLTVTSAQKNPTAFYLCASSTLPAGSGELFFGEGSRLTVL.

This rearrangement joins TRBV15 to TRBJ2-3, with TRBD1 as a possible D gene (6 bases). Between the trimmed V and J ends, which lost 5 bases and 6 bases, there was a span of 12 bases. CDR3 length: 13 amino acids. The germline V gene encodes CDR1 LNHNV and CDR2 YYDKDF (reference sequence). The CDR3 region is CATSLDSGDTQYF. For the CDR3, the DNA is TGTGCCACCAGCCTGGACAGCGGTGATACGCAGTATTTT. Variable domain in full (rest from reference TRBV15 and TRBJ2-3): DAMVIQNPRYQVTQFGKPVTLSCSQTLNHNVMYWYQQKSSQAPKLLFHYYDKDFNNEADTPDNFQSRRPNTSFCFLDIRSPGLGDTAMYLCATSLDSGDTQYFGPGTRLTVL.

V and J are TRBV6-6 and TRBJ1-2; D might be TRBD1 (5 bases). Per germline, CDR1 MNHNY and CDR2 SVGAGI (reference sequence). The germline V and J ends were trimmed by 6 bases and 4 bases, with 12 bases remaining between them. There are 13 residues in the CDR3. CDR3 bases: TGTGCCAGCAGGGCAAGACAGACCTATGGCTACACCTTC. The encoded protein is CASRARQTYGYTF.

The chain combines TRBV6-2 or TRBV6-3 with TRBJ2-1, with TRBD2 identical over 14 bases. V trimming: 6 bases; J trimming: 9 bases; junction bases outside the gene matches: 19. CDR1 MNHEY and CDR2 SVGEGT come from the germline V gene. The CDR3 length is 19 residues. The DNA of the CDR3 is TGTGCCAGCAGCCACCCCCCGAGGGAAGCGACTAGCGGGGGGGCTGAGCAGTTCTTC. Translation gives CASSHPPREATSGGAEQFF.

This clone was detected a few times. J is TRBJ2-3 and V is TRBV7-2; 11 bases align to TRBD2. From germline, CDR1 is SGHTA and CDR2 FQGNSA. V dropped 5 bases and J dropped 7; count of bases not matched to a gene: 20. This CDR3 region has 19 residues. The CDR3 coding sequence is TGTGCCAGCAGCCTGAGGTGGCTATTAAGGACTAGCGGGCTAAATACGCAGTATTTT. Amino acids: CASSLRWLLRTSGLNTQYF.

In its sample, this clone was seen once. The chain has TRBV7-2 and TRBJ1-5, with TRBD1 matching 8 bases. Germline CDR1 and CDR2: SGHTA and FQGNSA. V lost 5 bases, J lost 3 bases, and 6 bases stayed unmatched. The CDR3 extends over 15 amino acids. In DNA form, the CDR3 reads TGTGCCAGCAGCCTTGGACAGGGCCTCAATCAGCCCCAGCATTTT. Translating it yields CASSLGQGLNQPQHF.

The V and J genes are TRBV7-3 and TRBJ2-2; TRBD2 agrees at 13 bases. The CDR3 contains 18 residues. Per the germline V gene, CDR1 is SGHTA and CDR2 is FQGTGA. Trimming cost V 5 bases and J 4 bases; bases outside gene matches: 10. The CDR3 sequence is CASSELAGGHKGTGELFF. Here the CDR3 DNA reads TGTGCCAGCAGCGAACTAGCGGGGGGGCACAAGGGCACCGGGGAGCTGTTTTTT.

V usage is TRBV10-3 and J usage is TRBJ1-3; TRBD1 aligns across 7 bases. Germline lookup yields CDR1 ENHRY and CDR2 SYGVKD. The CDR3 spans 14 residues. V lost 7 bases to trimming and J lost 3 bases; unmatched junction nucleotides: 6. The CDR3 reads CAITPGQVGNTIYF. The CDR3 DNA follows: TGTGCCATCACCCCTGGACAGGTTGGAAACACCATATATTTT.

The DNA of the CDR3 is TGTGCCAGCAGCCGCAAAAGGGGAGATACGCAGTATTTT. Translating gives CASSRKRGDTQYF. V and J are TRBV6-5 and TRBJ2-3; tentative D call: TRBD1 (5 bases). This CDR3 comprises 13 residues. Trimming took 6 bases from V and 5 from J, leaving 12 bases between them. The germline V gene has CDR1 MNHEY and CDR2 SVGAGI.

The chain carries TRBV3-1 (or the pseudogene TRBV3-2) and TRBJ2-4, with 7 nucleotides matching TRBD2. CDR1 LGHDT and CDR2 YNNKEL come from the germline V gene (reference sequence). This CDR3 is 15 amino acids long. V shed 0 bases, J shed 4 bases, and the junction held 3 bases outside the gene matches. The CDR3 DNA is TGTGCCAGCAGCCAAGATTTGGGAGGGAAAAACATTCAGTACTTC. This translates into CASSQDLGGKNIQYF.

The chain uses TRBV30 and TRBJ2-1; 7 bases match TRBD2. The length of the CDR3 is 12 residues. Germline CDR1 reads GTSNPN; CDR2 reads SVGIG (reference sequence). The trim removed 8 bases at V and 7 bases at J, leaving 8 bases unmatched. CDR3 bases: TGTGCCACGAGCGGGACGCCTAATGAGCAGTTCTTC. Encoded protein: CATSGTPNEQFF.

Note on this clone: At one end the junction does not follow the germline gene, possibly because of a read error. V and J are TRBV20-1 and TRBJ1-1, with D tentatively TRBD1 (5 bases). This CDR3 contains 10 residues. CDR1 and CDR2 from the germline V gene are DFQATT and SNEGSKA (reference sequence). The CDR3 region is CSARDEIGVF. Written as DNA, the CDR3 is TGCAGTGCTAGAGATGAAATAGGGGTCTTT.

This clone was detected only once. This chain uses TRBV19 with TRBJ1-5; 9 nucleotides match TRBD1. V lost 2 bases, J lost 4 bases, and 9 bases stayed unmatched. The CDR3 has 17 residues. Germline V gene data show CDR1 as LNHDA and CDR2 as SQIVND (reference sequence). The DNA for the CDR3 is TGTGCCAGTAGTATAAAGGAGACAGGGGGTGCGAATCAGCCCCAGCATTTT. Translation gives CASSIKETGGANQPQHF.

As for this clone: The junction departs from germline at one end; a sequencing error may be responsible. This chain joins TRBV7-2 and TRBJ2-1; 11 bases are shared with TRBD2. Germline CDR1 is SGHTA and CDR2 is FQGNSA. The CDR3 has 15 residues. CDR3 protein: CASSLAGGFYNEQFF. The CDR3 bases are TGTGCCAGCAGCCTAGCGGGAGGTTTCTACAATGAGCAGTTCTTC. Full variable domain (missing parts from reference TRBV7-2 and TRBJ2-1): GAGVSQSPSNKVTEKGKDVELRCDPISGHTALYWYRQSLGQGLEFLIYFQGNSAPDKSGLPSDRFSAERTGGSVSTLTIQRTQQEDSAVYLCASSLAGGFYNEQFFGPGTRLTVL.

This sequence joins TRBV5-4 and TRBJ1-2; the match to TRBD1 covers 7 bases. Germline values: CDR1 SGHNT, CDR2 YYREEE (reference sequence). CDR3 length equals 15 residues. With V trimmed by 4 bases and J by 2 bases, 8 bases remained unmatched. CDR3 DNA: TGTGCCAGCAGCGCAAACAGGGGACTCAACTATGGCTACACCTTC. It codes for CASSANRGLNYGYTF.